The sequence of this TCR beta chain was determined in a study of OX40 agonist ivuxolimab in advanced cancers. Study-wide context: Prior anti-PD-1, anti-PD-L1 or anti-CTLA-4 therapy did not bar entry, and more than 35% had some.

Method: immunoSEQ multiplex PCR; TCRdb's copy keeps in-frame clones and lacks some. Here the sample spans fewer than 100,000 clones, over 75% being singletons. V lost 6 bases and J lost 2, with 16 bases in between. CDR1 is MNHEY, CDR2 SVGAGI, per germline. This CDR3 spans 15 amino acids. The clonotype comes from an adult with an advanced solid tumor such as melanoma, head and neck, liver or kidney cancer. V gene TRBV6-5 combines with J gene TRBJ1-2; D unclear. This sample comprised CD4+ or CD8+ T cells sorted from blood, obtained in a trial of the OX40 agonist ivuxolimab. The CDR3 nucleotides are TGTGCCAGCAGGCAATCCTATAGGCCCAACTATGGCTACACCTTC. Translation: CASRQSYRPNYGYTF.